This T cell receptor (beta chain) was recovered during a study of cytomegalovirus exposure and HLA in healthy donors. General observations from the study: A later analysis linked a missense variant in DCLRE1C to the trimming of TCR beta V and J genes. Analyses of presence and absence presupposed an approximately uniform sequencing depth across donors.

Comment on this clone: Its target is not known.

J was trimmed by 3 bases and V by 2 bases; bases with no gene match: 6. The CDR3 runs to 15 residues. CDR1 and CDR2 (germline): MNHNS, SASEGT. The PCR made use of 60 Vbeta and 13 Jbeta primers. The protocol was immunoSEQ multiplex PCR, while the TCRdb copy is restricted to in-frame clones and leaves out a portion. The sample includes fewer than 200,000 clones, approximately 77% of them seen just once. The clonotype comes from a male donor in good health and CMV-seropositive. The V call is TRBV6-1, the J call TRBJ2-7; 8 bases line up with TRBD1. The source material was PBMCs. The CDR3 here is CASSELYRGYYEQYF. CDR3 in DNA: TGTGCCAGCAGTGAACTTTACAGGGGGTACTACGAGCAGTACTTC.